The 2 T cell receptor beta chains listed next were all sequenced from one sample in a study of blood T cells in healthy people across ages. Together with a sample-barcoded 5' primer, a J-beta primer mix was included in a second PCR lasting roughly 6 to 12 cycles. From the 5' RACE reads, TCRdb called clonotypes with MiXCR, one entry per CDR3 protein. The repertoire includes approximately 830,000 distinct CDR3 sequences, about 62% of them detected once, and 28% sits in the top ten. The sequenced sample consisted of blood. The receptors were sampled from a man aged 25 to 40 in good health.

The rearrangement joins TRBV9 to TRBJ2-7, with D perhaps matching TRBD2 (6 bases). Germline V gene sequence: CDR1 SGDLS, CDR2 YYNGEE. The CDR3 extends over 16 amino acids. V was trimmed by 3 bases and J by 7 bases, leaving 23 bases between them. Here the CDR3 reads CASSGRDLTPVHEQYF. CDR3 nucleotides: TGTGCCAGCAGCGGGAGGGACTTAACACCCGTCCATGAGCAGTACTTC.

This clonotype was counted only a few times. This CDR3 reads CASSLAGPAQGYTF. The CDR3 DNA sequence: TGTGCCAGCAGTTTGGCCGGCCCGGCCCAGGGCTACACCTTC. The chain employs TRBV12-3 or TRBV12-4 and TRBJ1-2, with D uncertain. Trimming took 3 bases from V and 8 from J, leaving 16 bases between them. This CDR3 comprises 14 residues.